This T cell receptor (beta chain) was recovered during a study of blood T cell repertoires in COVID-19. Study context: Sites across the United States, Italy and Spain contributed samples from acute and convalescent COVID-19. PBMCs, B-cell-depleted T cells, or T cells were the source of the cDNA or gDNA that made up the material.

The V end lost 1 base, the J end lost 2 bases, and 13 bases lay between the germline ends. Germline CDR1 and CDR2: SGHRS and YFSETQ. The CDR3 length is 17 residues. The authors' processing: How many nucleated cells were present was estimated from reference gene primer amplification. TCRdb keeps only in-frame clones here, not all; method: immunoSEQ multiplex PCR. Clone size and V and J calls were adopted from that table, with D and trimming inferred from the DNA. The table shows 250,000 to 300,000 clones, with 75% to 90% occurring only once. Source material: peripheral blood. The TCR comes from a woman in her 40s who had recovered from COVID-19. The V and J genes are TRBV5-1 and TRBJ2-6; no firm D call. CDR3 amino acids: CASSLYADLAGANVLTF. In DNA form, the CDR3 reads TGCGCCAGCAGCTTGTACGCGGATCTTGCTGGGGCCAACGTCCTGACTTTC.